This TCR beta chain is drawn from a study of control samples from healthy donors and cancer patients. Clones were sequenced by immunoSEQ multiplex PCR, and TCRdb holds only the in-frame ones, with some missing. The specimen's table records about 190,000 clones. The V gene lost 3 bases and the J gene lost 8 bases, with 17 bases spanning the gap. CDR1 is SGHRS, CDR2 YFSETQ, per germline. CDR3 length: 15 residues. The sequence derives from a woman aged 25-40 years in good health. The chain uses TRBV5-1 and TRBJ1-4; D perhaps matches TRBD1 (6 bases). The sample consisted of blood. The CDR3: CASSSTTGAYEKLFF. As DNA, the CDR3 is TGCGCCAGCAGCTCAACGACAGGCGCCTACGAAAAACTGTTTTTT.